These 2 T cell receptor beta chains were sequenced from one sample in a study of tumor-infiltrating lymphocytes in primary liver carcinoma. Unsorted whole blood served as the source of blood RNA, and germline DNA was extracted as well. The researchers produced TCR beta cDNA from roughly 550 ng total RNA with a constant-region primer. It was through three nested multiplex PCR rounds of slightly modified ARM-PCR that TCR beta libraries arose. A C-beta reverse primer was combined with TRBV1-TRBV30 forward primers in the first two PCR rounds, and each round had about 10 cycles. TCRdb itself ran the multiplex PCR reads through MiXCR, one entry per CDR3 protein. The data show about 310,000 distinct CDR3 sequences, more than 55% seen once. The material sequenced was peripheral blood. The receptors come from a woman under 40 with primary liver carcinoma and hepatitis B virus infection.

The chain joins TRBV11-2 to TRBJ2-2, with D possibly being TRBD2 (5 bases). The CDR3 extends over 15 amino acids. Germline CDR1 is SGHAT and CDR2 is FQNNGV. V was pared by 7 bases and J by 4 bases, with 16 bases between. The CDR3 region is CASNFTRSVTGELFF. The CDR3 region has the DNA TGTGCCAGCAACTTTACTAGGTCAGTCACCGGGGAGCTGTTTTTT.

J is TRBJ2-5 and V is TRBV6-6; D is possibly TRBD2 (5 bases). Trimming shortened V by 2 bases and J by 2 bases, and 6 bases separated the two germline ends. From germline, CDR1 is MNHNY and CDR2 SVGAGI (reference sequence). This CDR3 comprises 13 residues. The DNA for the CDR3 is TGTGCCAGCAGTTACCGACTACAAGAGACCCAGTACTTC. It codes for CASSYRLQETQYF.